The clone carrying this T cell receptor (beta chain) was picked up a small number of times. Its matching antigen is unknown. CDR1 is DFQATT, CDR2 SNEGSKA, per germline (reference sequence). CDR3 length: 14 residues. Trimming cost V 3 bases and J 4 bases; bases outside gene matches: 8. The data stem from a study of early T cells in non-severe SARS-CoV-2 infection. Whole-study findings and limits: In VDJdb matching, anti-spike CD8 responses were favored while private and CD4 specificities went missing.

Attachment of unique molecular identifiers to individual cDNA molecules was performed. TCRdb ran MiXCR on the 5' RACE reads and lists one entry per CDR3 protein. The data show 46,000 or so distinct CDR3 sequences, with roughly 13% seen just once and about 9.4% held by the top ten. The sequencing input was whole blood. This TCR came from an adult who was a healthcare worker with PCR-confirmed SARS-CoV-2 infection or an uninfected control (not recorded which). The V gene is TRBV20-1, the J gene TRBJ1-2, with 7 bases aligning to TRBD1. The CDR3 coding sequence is TGCAGTGCTAGCCGGGACAGTGGGGGCTATGGCTACACCTTC. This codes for CSASRDSGGYGYTF.